The rows below give T cell receptor beta chains drawn from one sample of a study of cytomegalovirus exposure and HLA in healthy donors. Method: immunoSEQ multiplex PCR; TCRdb's copy keeps in-frame clones and lacks some. The table records about 74,000 clones, 60% to 75% of them present only once. Sequenced material: PBMCs. The source is a woman between 40 and 55 years old in good health and CMV-seropositive. Both conserved end residues are part of each CDR3. The D gene is left open where the match is weak. Clone sizes are given selectively: once, few, many, or a class where the clone is expanded.

j_call clone_size d_call v_call cdr3_nt cdr3_aa
TRBJ2-7 . . TRBV7-8 TGTGCCAGCAGCCCCCGGAGAGAGGTATACGAGCAGTACTTC CASSPRREVYEQYF
TRBJ2-7 . TRBD1 TRBV28 TGTGCCACCGAATCATTCGCAGGGGGCGGAGGGGTCGAGCAGTACTTC CATESFAGGGGVEQYF
TRBJ2-7 . . TRBV30 TGTGCCTGGAGTGTGATAGGGGGCGAGCAGTACTTC CAWSVIGGEQYF
TRBJ2-7 . TRBD2 TRBV7-9 TGTGCCAGCAGTTTACTACTAGCGGGAGTCAAGGACGAGCAGTACTTC CASSLLLAGVKDEQYF
TRBJ2-1 . TRBD1 TRBV28 TGTGCCAGCAGTTTAACATCCCTCCGCGGACAGGGGGGGACCAATGAGCAGTTCTTC CASSLTSLRGQGGTNEQFF
TRBJ2-3 . . TRBV4-1 TGCGCCAGCAGCCACGAATGGGAGGATACGCAGTATTTT CASSHEWEDTQYF
TRBJ1-2 . . TRBV14 TGTGCCAGCAGCCCCCTCGAGGGATCCTATGGCTACACCTTC CASSPLEGSYGYTF
TRBJ1-2 . TRBD1 TRBV19 TGTGCCAGTAGTAATCTCGGGACAGGGGCACAGGGAGGAGGCTACACCTTC CASSNLGTGAQGGGYTF
TRBJ1-5 . . TRBV27 TGTGCCAACTCCTATAGCAATCAGCCCCAGCATTTT CANSYSNQPQHF
TRBJ1-4 . TRBD1 TRBV7-2 TGTGCCAGCAGCTCCGACAGGGGTCATGAAAAACTGTTTTTT CASSSDRGHEKLFF
TRBJ1-2 once . TRBV5-1 TGCGCCAGCAGCTTGTACGGCAGGGTAGACGGCTACACCTTC CASSLYGRVDGYTF
TRBJ2-2 . . TRBV27 TGTGCCAGCAGTGCATCTAGCACCGGGGAGCTGTTTTTT CASSASSTGELFF
TRBJ2-5 . TRBD1 TRBV7-7 TGTGCTAGCAGCTCTACAGGGGGGCAGGGGACCCAGTACTTC CASSSTGGQGTQYF
TRBJ1-2 . TRBD1 TRBV27 TGTGCCGTCAAAACAGGGGGCAATGGCTACACCTTC CAVKTGGNGYTF
TRBJ2-7 . . TRBV7-6 TGTGCCAGCAGCTTTACCTACGAGCAGTACTTC CASSFTYEQYF
TRBJ1-3 . . TRBV29-1 TGCAGCTTTGCACACTCTGGAAACACCATATATTTT CSFAHSGNTIYF
TRBJ2-7 once TRBD1 TRBV6-5 TGTGCCAGCAGTTACGCCTATCCGGGACAGGGCTACGAGCAGTACTTC CASSYAYPGQGYEQYF
TRBJ2-7 . . TRBV6-1 TGTGCCAGCAGTGAAGGGATAAGCAGGGGTTTCGGTTACGAGCAGTACTTC CASSEGISRGFGYEQYF
TRBJ2-1 . . TRBV6-1 TGTGCCAGCAGTGACAGACCAGGGGCCTACAATGAGCAGTTCTTC CASSDRPGAYNEQFF
TRBJ2-2 . TRBD2 TRBV7-9 TGTGCCAGCAGCTCCCGGACTAGCGGGAGTAGCACCGGGGAGCTGTTTTTT CASSSRTSGSSTGELFF
TRBJ2-6 . . TRBV7-3 TGTGCCAGCAGCTTAGCGGGCGCCAGCTCTGGGGCCAACGTCCTGACTTTC CASSLAGASSGANVLTF
TRBJ2-7 . TRBD1 TRBV4-3 TGCGCCAGCAGCCAACCCTACAGGGGCCTATCCAACGAGCAGTACTTC CASSQPYRGLSNEQYF
TRBJ1-1 . . TRBV30 TGTGCCTGGAGTGTATCGGTTACAGGCTCGCCTGAAGCTTTCTTT CAWSVSVTGSPEAFF
TRBJ1-2 . . TRBV28 TGTGCCATCTCTTCGGGACAAGACTATGGCTACACCTTC CAISSGQDYGYTF
TRBJ2-7 . TRBD1 TRBV9 TGTGCCAGCAGCGTAGCCCGGGACAGGGGTAGCGAGCAGTACTTC CASSVARDRGSEQYF
TRBJ2-7 . TRBD2 TRBV7-2 TGTGCCAGCAGCCTCAGCGGGGGGAGATACGAGCAGTACTTC CASSLSGGRYEQYF
TRBJ2-4 . . TRBV7-8 TGTGCCAGCAGCCCATTTGGGGGACTAGCCAAAAACATTCAGTACTTC CASSPFGGLAKNIQYF
TRBJ1-5 . . TRBV6-5 TGTGCCAGCAGTTACTCGGAGGCTCAGCCCCAGCATTTT CASSYSEAQPQHF
TRBJ2-3 . TRBD2 TRBV2 TGTGCCAGCAGTGAGGATAGCGGGGGAGGTAGGGATACGCAGTATTTT CASSEDSGGGRDTQYF
TRBJ2-1 once TRBD2 TRBV30 TGTGCCTGGAGTCCCATTAAAACTGGCAACGGACTAGCGGGCTGGAATGAGCAGTTCTTC CAWSPIKTGNGLAGWNEQFF
TRBJ2-7 . TRBD2 TRBV11-2 TGTGCCAGCACCCCGGGACTAGGGACTGCCTACGAGCAGTACTTC CASTPGLGTAYEQYF
TRBJ2-7 . TRBD1 TRBV7-2 TGTGCCAGCAGCTACGGACAGGGGGGCCTGGAGCAGTACTTC CASSYGQGGLEQYF
TRBJ2-7 . TRBD2 TRBV7-3 TGTGCCAGCAGCCATAGAGCCGGGACTAGAGGCTCCTACGAGCAGTACTTC CASSHRAGTRGSYEQYF
TRBJ1-4 . TRBD1 TRBV28 TGTGCCAGCAGCCCTAGGGACAGAGTTAATGAAAAACTGTTTTTT CASSPRDRVNEKLFF
TRBJ1-2 . . TRBV4-1 TGCGCCAGCAGCCAAGAGATCGGACAGTATGGCTACACCTTC CASSQEIGQYGYTF
TRBJ1-1 . . TRBV11-3 TGTGCCAGCAGCTCGGGTGTTGACACTGAAGCTTTCTTT CASSSGVDTEAFF
TRBJ1-5 . . TRBV27 TGTGCCAGCAGTCAACAGGGTCGGCAGGATCAGCCCCAGCATTTT CASSQQGRQDQPQHF